The sequence of this T cell receptor beta chain was determined in a study of regulatory T cells in long-lasting Graves disease (dated by TCRdb to about 2021). Regarding the research as a whole: In the newly diagnosed Graves' disease group, patients had been taking antithyroid drugs for less than 3 months. The study was registered as a clinical trial and conducted in China. Persistent Graves' disease patients were compared with newly diagnosed Graves' disease patients by peripheral blood TCR sequencing and RNA sequencing. A total of some 35 samples underwent TCR sequencing: some 13 from persistent and 20 from newly diagnosed Graves' disease patients.

As to this clonotype: There is no known antigen for this receptor. This could be a read error, since a much larger clone is one nucleotide away.

The library relied on multiplex PCR. The run used an Illumina HiSeq 4000. iRepertoire HTBI primers and Arm-PCR amplification of CDR3 regions were used to construct TCR beta libraries. Before sequencing, the PCR products went through gel purification. The original methods were these. A total of some 65 TRBV and 14 TRBJ segments were identified across samples and were used for gene usage analysis of CDR3 amino acid clonotypes. COPE and FqMerger were used to merge filtered high-quality paired reads into contigs. BLAST was used to align contigs to IMGT TRBV, TRBD and TRBJ reference genes, and CDR3 was defined according to IMGT. Any clonotype with a frequency above 0.1% was classified as a highly expanded clone. Shannon entropy was used to measure repertoire diversity, and the Gini coefficient was used to measure V-J evenness. A clonotype found in more than one individual was treated as public. The public sequencing data were trimmed at Q25 with fastp and processed into clonotypes with MiXCR by TCRdb, which kept only in-frame beta chains. Rows are combined by CDR3 protein, so each entry shows the most common genes and DNA. TCRdb assigned the V and J calls; the authors' analysis was not used. Within this sample are about 450,000 distinct CDR3 sequences, with around 15% of them counted one time only. Approximately 15% of the sample goes to the ten largest clones.

Based on the germline V gene, the CDR1 and CDR2 sequences are SGHAT and FQNNGV. Measured from the cysteine to the phenylalanine, the CDR3 is 17 residues long. Only the CDR3 region is kept as DNA, spanning 51 bases read in frame from base 1. The investigation overall reported the following: Only the TCR beta chain was sequenced and analyzed. Only peripheral blood was studied, because thyroid tissue, the primary lesion, was inaccessible. Patients with persistent disease shared more public clonotypes (around 3,000) than newly diagnosed patients did (966). Persistent Graves' disease patients showed lower TCR Shannon entropy and fewer highly expanded clones than newly diagnosed patients, suggesting clonal expansion. Persistent disease showed preferential use of TRBV28, TRBJ1-2 and TRBJ2-5, whereas newly diagnosed disease favored TRBV20-1 and TRBJ2-1. The small sample size was acknowledged by the authors as a limitation that may reduce accuracy.

Taken with the paper, the label for time point translates to: newly diagnosed GD, antithyroid drugs for less than 3 months. For both TCR sequencing and RNA sequencing, RNA was extracted from PBMCs in TRIzol. The diagnosis of Graves' disease followed American Thyroid Association guidelines. Patients for the study were recruited at an endocrinology department in Xi'an, China. Each patient gave approximately 9.7 milliliters of peripheral blood, collected in an EDTA anticoagulant tube. Ficoll Paque Plus density gradient separation was used to isolate PBMCs, and no further T cell sorting was performed. RNA quality was checked with an Agilent 2100 Bioanalyzer and agarose gel, and concentration with a NanoDrop 2000. These sequences were also reported in another study, on T cells in Graves' hyperthyroidism and ophthalmopathy. Per that second paper: A patient counted as having stable Graves' hyperthyroidism if no progression to ophthalmopathy occurred over 18 months of follow-up. Hyperthyroidism patients were newly diagnosed, with disease duration under 2 months, and aged 18 to 65 years. The study excluded patients with uncontrolled infections, other autoimmune diseases, pregnancy or lactation. Diagnoses were established on the basis of clinical symptoms, serum thyroxine and TRAb, thyroid ultrasound, and orbital computed tomography. The first round of RT-PCR for the TCR CDR3 was performed with the HTBI primer set and the Qiagen OneStep RT-PCR kit. Most expanded thyroid clonotypes (frequency above 0.001) were also detected in blood, suggesting blood repertoires may reflect thyroid immune responses. In cross-validation, a model built on a 13 V-J signature told ophthalmopathy apart from stable hyperthyroidism with 85% to 90% sensitivity and approximately 81% specificity, and in testing the same model reached 80%/75%. In validation, the model predicted progression to ophthalmopathy with about 71% sensitivity and about 73% specificity, a median of roughly seven months before onset. To identify TCR V-J signatures that set the groups apart, the researchers used a discovery cohort of 100 patients, made up of roughly 40 with Graves' ophthalmopathy and 57 with stable Graves' hyperthyroidism. Prospective prediction of ophthalmopathy was tested in an independent validation cohort of fewer than 20 hyperthyroidism patients and some 17 patients who later progressed to ophthalmopathy. For training and testing, the roughly 93 patients in the discovery cohort were randomly divided in a 7:3 ratio. In over five Graves' hyperthyroidism patients, the study also compared T-cell repertoires from thyroid tissue with T-cell repertoires from blood. Following sampling, methimazole starting at 30 mg daily was given to hyperthyroidism patients, and high-dose intravenous methylprednisolone was given to ophthalmopathy patients. Libraries were constructed in a second round of multiplex PCR, after which size selection and purification were carried out. Sequencing of the libraries was done on an Illumina HiSeq2000 using paired-end 100 bp reads. SOAPnuke was used to process the raw data, removing reads that contained adapters or uncalled bases, had a mean Phred below 15, or lacked an exact match to the constant primer or identifier. High-quality paired reads were merged using COPE v1.2.5, and each unique nucleotide sequence was defined as a clonotype. Clonotypes were aligned to IMGT TRBV, TRBD and TRBJ reference segments using MiTCR v1.1. Only V-J combinations with frequency above 0.0001, covering 99.2% of repertoires, were analysed. The TCS score was defined as F50 (clonal expansion) divided by E x V (chaos), with BLOSUM62-based TCRdist calculated between CDR3 peptides within each V-J. Welch's t-statistics and random forest reduced some 510 V-J features to roughly 13, which were used in a naive Bayes classifier (R e1071). Sample size was not statistically predetermined, and investigators were not blinded to group allocation. The paper reports TCR Vbeta CDR3 sequencing of some 140 peripheral blood samples: fewer than 50 ophthalmopathy, about 75 hyperthyroidism and about 17 progressor patients.

Specimen: peripheral blood mononuclear cells (PBMCs), collected at new diagnosis, from a patient treated with antithyroid drugs. In this chain, TRBV11-2 is recombined with TRBJ1-4, with a weak D call of TRBD1 (6 bases match). This sequence originates from a woman between 45 and 65 years old with Graves disease. Donor details come from another sample of the same person, matched by shared clones. The CDR3 protein sequence reads: CASSTHTLTGTNEKLLF. The DNA is TGTGCCAGCAGCACTCACACCCTAACAGGGACTAATGAAAAACTGCTTTTT. Supplemented by the reference TRBV11-2 and TRBJ1-4 proteins around the CDR3, the complete variable domain is EAGVAQSPRYKIIEKRQSVAFWCNPISGHATLYWYQQILGQGPKLLIQFQNNGVVDDSQLPKDRFSAERLKGVDSTLKIQPAKLEDSAVYLCASSTHTLTGTNEKLLFGSGTQLSVL.